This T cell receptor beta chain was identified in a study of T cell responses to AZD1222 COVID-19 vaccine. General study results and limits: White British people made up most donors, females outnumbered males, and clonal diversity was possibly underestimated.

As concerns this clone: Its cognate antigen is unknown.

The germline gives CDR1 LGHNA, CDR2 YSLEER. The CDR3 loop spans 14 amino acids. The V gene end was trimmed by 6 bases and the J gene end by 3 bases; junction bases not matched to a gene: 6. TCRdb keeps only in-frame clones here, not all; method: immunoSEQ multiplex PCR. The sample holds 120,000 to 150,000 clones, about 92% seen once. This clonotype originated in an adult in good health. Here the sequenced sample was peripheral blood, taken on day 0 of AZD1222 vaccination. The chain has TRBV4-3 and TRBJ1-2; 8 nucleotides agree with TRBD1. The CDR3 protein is CASSTGQVDYGYTF. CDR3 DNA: TGCGCCAGCAGTACGGGACAGGTAGACTATGGCTACACCTTC.